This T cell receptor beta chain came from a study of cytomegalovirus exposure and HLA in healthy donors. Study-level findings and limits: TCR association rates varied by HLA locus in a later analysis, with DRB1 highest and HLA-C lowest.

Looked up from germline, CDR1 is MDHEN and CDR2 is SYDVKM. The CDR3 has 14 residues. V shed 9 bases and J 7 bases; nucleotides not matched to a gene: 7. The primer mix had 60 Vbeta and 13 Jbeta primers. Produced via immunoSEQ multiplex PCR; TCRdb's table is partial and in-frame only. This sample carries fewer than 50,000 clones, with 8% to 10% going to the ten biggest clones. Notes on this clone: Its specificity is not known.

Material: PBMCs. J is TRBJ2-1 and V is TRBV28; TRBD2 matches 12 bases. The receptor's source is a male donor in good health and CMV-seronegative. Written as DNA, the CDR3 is TGTGCCAGTCTAGCGGGAGGGTCTTTGAATGAGCAGTTCTTC. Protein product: CASLAGGSLNEQFF.